This T cell receptor beta chain emerged from a study of identical twins. Turning to this clonotype: What it recognizes is unknown.

Each CDR3 protein gets one entry after TCRdb re-called the 5' RACE reads with MiXCR. The sample holds around 250,000 distinct CDR3 sequences, about 8% seen once. With V trimmed by 4 bases and J by 4 bases, 11 bases remained unmatched. The length of the CDR3 is 16 residues. Findings of the study overall: Alpha sequences that were out-of-frame and twin-shared showed an excess of low generation probability. Among beta out-of-frame sequences, excess sharing between twins appeared weaker. Models, which agreed with sharing between unrelated individuals, nonetheless underestimated the out-of-frame TCR alpha sharing seen in monozygotic twins.

These data also featured in a second study, about yellow fever vaccine responses in identical twins. That work adds: Vaccine T cell responses of twins reportedly seemed partly convergent and partly personalized.

This TCR was sampled from a woman under 30 in good health. The material sequenced was CD8+ T cells sorted from blood. The chain links TRBV12-3 or TRBV12-4 to TRBJ1-2; 8 nucleotides align to TRBD1. CDR3 residues: CASSSPPGQAPYGYTF. CDR3 DNA: TGTGCCAGCAGTTCCCCGCCGGGACAGGCACCCTATGGCTACACCTTC.